This passage covers 29 T cell receptor beta chains from one sample sequenced in a study of blood T cell repertoires in COVID-19. Sequencing used immunoSEQ multiplex PCR; TCRdb keeps in-frame clones, though not all of them. The sample shows approximately 72,000 clones, roughly 85% of them seen only once. The sample comprised peripheral blood. Receptors originate from a man in his fifties or sixties with acute or convalescent COVID-19.

This chain uses TRBV13 with TRBJ2-1, with D possibly being TRBD1 (5 bases). In germline, CDR1 is PRHDT, CDR2 FYEKMQ (reference sequence). V lost 5 bases to trimming and J lost 2 bases, with 16 bases between them. The CDR3 length is 16 residues. In DNA, the CDR3 is TGTGCCAGCAGCCTCCCGACAACGGACACCTACAATGAGCAGTTCTTC. Translating it yields CASSLPTTDTYNEQFF. Variable domain in full (rest from reference TRBV13 and TRBJ2-1): AAGVIQSPRHLIKEKRETATLKCYPIPRHDTVYWYQQGPGQDPQFLISFYEKMQSDKGSIPDRFSAQQFSDYHSELNMSSLELGDSALYFCASSLPTTDTYNEQFFGPGTRLTVL.

The rearrangement links TRBV28 to TRBJ2-5; D perhaps matches TRBD2 (5 bases). Germline values: CDR1 MDHEN, CDR2 SYDVKM. CDR3 length: 16 amino acids. V lost 5 bases and J lost 5, with 21 bases in between. The CDR3 DNA reads TGTGCCAGCAGTAGTCGTTTCGGAGGTTGGGTGGAGACCCAGTACTTC. Its translation is CASSSRFGGWVETQYF. Based on the CDR3 plus reference TRBV28 and TRBJ2-5, the full variable domain is DVKVTQSSRYLVKRTGEKVFLECVQDMDHENMFWYRQDPGLGLRLIYFSYDVKMKEKGDIPEGYSVSREKKERFSLILESASTNQTSMYLCASSSRFGGWVETQYFGPGTRLLVL.

This chain joins TRBV19 and TRBJ2-1; D is uncertain. The germline V and J ends were trimmed by 0 bases and 1 base, with 7 bases remaining between them. CDR1 and CDR2 (germline): LNHDA, SQIVND (reference sequence). The CDR3 consists of 15 residues. CDR3 in amino acids: CASSIEGASYNEQFF. CDR3 coding DNA: TGTGCCAGTAGTATAGAGGGCGCATCCTACAATGAGCAGTTCTTC. The full variable domain, in which reference TRBV19 and TRBJ2-1 provide the parts outside the CDR3, is DGGITQSPKYLFRKEGQNVTLSCEQNLNHDAMYWYRQDPGQGLRLIYYSQIVNDFQKGDIAEGYSVSREKKESFPLTVTSAQKNPTAFYLCASSIEGASYNEQFFGPGTRLTVL.

The chain uses TRBV15 and TRBJ2-5; D is unresolved. Trimming left V 6 bases short and J 5 bases short, with 13 bases between. CDR1 is LNHNV, CDR2 YYDKDF, per germline (reference sequence). The CDR3 is 13 amino acids. As DNA, the CDR3 is TGTGCCACCAGTGGTGAGAGAGTGGAGACCCAGTACTTC. Translating gives CATSGERVETQYF.

The V call is TRBV6-5, the J call TRBJ2-3; 8 positions agree with TRBD2. CDR3 length: 15 residues. J gave up 0 bases and V 1 base, and 0 bases lay outside the gene matches. CDR1 is MNHEY, CDR2 SVGAGI, per germline. For the CDR3, the DNA is TGTGCCAGCAGTTACTTAGCGGGGAGCACAGATACGCAGTATTTT. Translated: CASSYLAGSTDTQYF.

This clone occurred once. The chain employs TRBV10-2 and TRBJ2-7, with TRBD1 matching over 7 bases. The CDR3 is 14 amino acids. The V gene end was trimmed by 2 bases and the J gene end by 5 bases; junction bases not matched to a gene: 6. The germline V gene encodes CDR1 WSHSY and CDR2 SAAADI. Here the CDR3 reads CASSEEGALNEQYF. For the CDR3, the DNA is TGCGCCAGCAGTGAGGAGGGGGCACTAAACGAGCAGTACTTC.

The V gene is TRBV27, the J gene TRBJ2-3; D not certain. This CDR3 has 14 residues. Germline CDR1 MNHEY, CDR2 SMNVEV (reference sequence). Trimming took off 2 bases at V and 5 bases at J, with 11 bases between the two ends. The CDR3 coding sequence is TGTGCCAGCAGTTTAGGGCTCGCGAGAGATACGCAGTATTTT. Protein: CASSLGLARDTQYF.

The chain has TRBV12-3 or TRBV12-4 and TRBJ1-2; weak D call: TRBD1 (6 bases). The CDR3 totals 12 residues. Trimming shortened V by 2 bases and J by 7 bases, and 8 bases separated the two germline ends. CDR3 nucleotides: TGTGCCAGCAGTTTAACAGGGTTTGGCTACACCTTC. Protein product: CASSLTGFGYTF.

The chain combines TRBV19 with TRBJ1-2, with D maybe TRBD1 (5 bases). Trimming removed 5 bases at V and 3 bases at J, with 16 bases between. The CDR3 totals 15 residues. Germline loops: CDR1 LNHDA, CDR2 SQIVND (reference sequence). The CDR3 sequence: CASSLLGRQHYGYTF. The DNA of the CDR3 is TGTGCCAGTAGTCTCTTAGGTCGACAGCACTATGGCTACACCTTC.

The J gene is TRBJ1-2, the V gene TRBV19; 8 positions agree with TRBD1. Unmatched junction bases numbered 8, after V lost 6 bases and J lost 8 bases. CDR3 length equals 13 residues. Germline V CDR1 and CDR2: LNHDA, SQIVND (reference sequence). CDR3 amino acids: CASSPDREYGYTF. CDR3 coding DNA: TGTGCCAGTAGCCCGGACAGGGAATACGGCTACACCTTC.

The gene calls are TRBV10-2 and TRBJ1-2, with 9 bases aligning to TRBD1. Looked up from germline, CDR1 is WSHSY and CDR2 is SAAADI. Trimming cost V 5 bases and J 3 bases; bases outside gene matches: 1. The CDR3 length is 13 residues. This CDR3 is CASSRDRDYGYTF. In DNA, the CDR3 is TGCGCCAGCAGTAGGGACAGGGACTATGGCTACACCTTC.

The rearrangement links TRBV12-3 or TRBV12-4 to TRBJ1-5, with D unclear. The CDR3 extends over 11 amino acids. V lost 5 bases, J lost 9 bases, and 8 bases lay in between. CDR3 region: CASSGLGPQHF. The DNA for the CDR3 is TGTGCCAGCAGTGGGCTGGGGCCCCAGCATTTT.

The CDR3 coding sequence is TGTGCCACCAGTGACCCCTCTTCGACAGGGGCGTACCAAGAGACCCAGTACTTC. It is translated as CATSDPSSTGAYQETQYF. The rearrangement joins TRBV24-1 to TRBJ2-5; 8 nucleotides line up with TRBD1. CDR1 and CDR2 from the germline V gene are KGHDR and SFDVKD. This CDR3 region has 18 residues. The V segment lost 4 bases and the J segment 0 bases; nucleotides outside the gene matches: 12.

This clone has a count of ten or more. This chain joins TRBV5-1 and TRBJ2-7; 8 nucleotides match TRBD1. V gave up 7 bases and J gave up 3 bases; unmatched junction bases: 9. This CDR3 region has 14 residues. Germline V gene sequence: CDR1 SGHRS, CDR2 YFSETQ. In DNA form, the CDR3 reads TGCGCCAGCGCCCCCGGGACAGGCTACTACGAGCAGTACTTC. This encodes CASAPGTGYYEQYF.

This chain uses TRBV5-4 with TRBJ2-3; perhaps TRBD1 as D (5 bases). Trimming pared 6 bases from V and 6 bases from J, leaving 26 bases between. Germline V gene sequence: CDR1 SGHNT, CDR2 YYREEE (reference sequence). The CDR3 runs to 17 residues. The CDR3 sequence: CASTPGDQGLTHDTQYF. The DNA of the CDR3 is TGTGCCAGCACCCCAGGAGACCAGGGCCTCACTCACGATACGCAGTATTTT.

This clone was found a few times. The V call is TRBV28, the J call TRBJ1-2, with a possible D match to TRBD1 (6 bases). CDR1 is MDHEN, CDR2 SYDVKM, per germline. The CDR3 runs to 14 residues. V was cut by 3 bases and J by 4 bases, with 12 bases left in between. Here the CDR3 DNA reads TGTGCCAGCAGTTTTCCGGGGGGCACCTATGGCTACACCTTC. Translating it yields CASSFPGGTYGYTF.

V is TRBV7-2 and J is TRBJ2-1, with TRBD2 matching 15 bases. Germline V CDR1 and CDR2: SGHTA, FQGNSA. V dropped 5 bases and J dropped 3; count of bases not matched to a gene: 8. The CDR3 consists of 18 residues. As DNA, the CDR3 is TGTGCCAGCAGCCAGAGGACTAGCGGGGGGGCGGTCTACAATGAGCAGTTCTTC. Protein sequence: CASSQRTSGGAVYNEQFF. Full variable domain (rest looked up from reference TRBV7-2 and TRBJ2-1): GAGVSQSPSNKVTEKGKDVELRCDPISGHTALYWYRQSLGQGLEFLIYFQGNSAPDKSGLPSDRFSAERTGGSVSTLTIQRTQQEDSAVYLCASSQRTSGGAVYNEQFFGPGTRLTVL.

The chain joins TRBV23-1 to TRBJ2-7; the match to TRBD1 covers 7 bases. TRBV23-1 is labeled an ORF, and its function is uncertain. This CDR3 contains 16 residues. V lost 6 bases and J lost 4; bases outside the gene matches: 15. CDR3 nucleotides: TGCGCCAGCAGACCCTGCCCCGGGACAGTTTTTTACGAGCAGTACTTC. The encoded protein is CASRPCPGTVFYEQYF.

This rearrangement joins TRBV6-1 to TRBJ2-3, with a tentative D call TRBD1 (6 bases). CDR1 is MNHNS and CDR2 is SASEGT in the germline V gene. V lost 2 bases, J lost 5 bases, and 14 bases lay in between. This CDR3 spans 15 amino acids. CDR3 DNA sequence: TGTGCCAGCAGTGAATTCGCAGGGGTGGTAGATACGCAGTATTTT. Protein product: CASSEFAGVVDTQYF.

This chain uses TRBV2 with TRBJ2-5, with 10 bases fitting TRBD1. Germline-derived CDR1 and CDR2 are SNHLY and FYNNEI. This CDR3 region has 14 residues. Trimming took 5 bases from V and 5 from J; bases not matched to a gene: 5. The CDR3 here is CASSTGQGGETQYF. The CDR3 DNA follows: TGTGCCAGCAGTACCGGACAGGGGGGGGAGACCCAGTACTTC.

V usage is TRBV6-5 and J usage is TRBJ1-2, with D unresolved. Trimming took off 2 bases at V and 6 bases at J, with 16 bases between the two ends. Germline V gives CDR1 MNHEY, CDR2 SVGAGI. The length of the CDR3 is 15 residues. The CDR3 spells CASSYRSVGLHGYTF. The CDR3, as DNA: TGTGCCAGCAGTTACCGTTCGGTGGGCCTCCATGGCTACACCTTC.

The chain links TRBV3-1 (or the pseudogene TRBV3-2) to TRBJ1-2, with 9 bases identical to TRBD1. V gave up 6 bases and J gave up 3 bases; unmatched junction bases: 2. CDR1 and CDR2 from the germline V gene are LGHDT and YNNKEL (reference sequence). There are 13 residues in the CDR3. The CDR3 nucleotides are TGTGCCAGCAGGCGGACAGGGGACTATGGCTACACCTTC. It translates to CASRRTGDYGYTF.

J is TRBJ1-4 and V is TRBV11-1, with D possibly TRBD1 on 6 matching bases. The CDR3 length is 14 residues. The ends were cut back, 3 bases at V and 8 bases at J, with 13 bases in the middle. The germline V gene encodes CDR1 SGHAT and CDR2 FQDESV (reference sequence). The CDR3 DNA is TGTGCCAGCAGCTTTCGGGACATTGGAGAAAAACTGTTTTTT. Its translation is CASSFRDIGEKLFF.

The gene calls are TRBV4-2 and TRBJ2-1; TRBD2 matches at 10 bases. Germline CDR1 LGHNA, CDR2 YNFKEQ. V lost 3 bases, J lost 5 bases, and 10 bases stayed unmatched. This CDR3 is built from 17 residues. DNA of the CDR3: TGTGCCAGCAGCCAGGAACTTAGCGGGGGGCGTCACAATGAGCAGTTCTTC. Amino acid sequence: CASSQELSGGRHNEQFF.

There are a few counts of this clone. The chain recombines TRBV6-4 with TRBJ2-5; 9 bases line up with TRBD2. Germline V gene sequence: CDR1 MRHNA, CDR2 SNTAGT. The CDR3 sequence is 16 residues long. After removal of 0 bases from V and 4 bases from J, the junction contained 6 bases not matched to a gene. The CDR3 loop is CASSDSWRGGGETQYF. In nucleotides, the CDR3 is TGTGCCAGCAGTGACTCGTGGCGGGGGGGCGGAGAGACCCAGTACTTC.

V gene TRBV7-3 combines with J gene TRBJ1-1; D perhaps matches TRBD1 (6 bases). Germline V gene sequence: CDR1 SGHTA, CDR2 FQGTGA. The CDR3 runs 15 residues. The V and J ends lost 4 bases and 5 bases respectively, with 17 bases between them. In DNA form, the CDR3 reads TGTGCCAGCAGCTGGGACGGTACAGGGAATACTGAAGCTTTCTTT. Translated, it gives CASSWDGTGNTEAFF.

This chain links TRBV2 with TRBJ2-3; 10 bases agree with TRBD2. CDR1 and CDR2 (germline): SNHLY, FYNNEI. The CDR3 contains 19 residues. Losses at the gene ends were 3 bases for V and 3 bases for J; bases not matched to a gene: 15. CDR3 nucleotides: TGTGCCAGCAGTGATCGAAGGCTAGCGGGGGCAAGACGGACAGATACGCAGTATTTT. This encodes CASSDRRLAGARRTDTQYF.

This sequence joins TRBV4-1 and TRBJ1-2; 7 bases map to TRBD1. The CDR3 length is 15 residues. After removal of 4 bases from V and 3 bases from J, the junction contained 8 bases not matched to a gene. Germline loops: CDR1 MGHRA, CDR2 YSYEKL. The CDR3 sequence: CASSPREGAYYGYTF. CDR3 DNA: TGCGCCAGCAGCCCCCGGGAGGGGGCCTACTATGGCTACACCTTC.

The V gene is TRBV2, the J gene TRBJ1-4, with D perhaps matching TRBD1 (5 bases). The CDR3 consists of 15 residues. CDR1 is SNHLY, CDR2 FYNNEI, per germline. Trimming took 9 bases from V and 0 from J, leaving 14 bases between them. The chain's CDR3 is CASITDSATNEKLFF. CDR3 nucleotides: TGTGCCAGTATTACCGACAGTGCAACTAATGAAAAACTGTTTTTT.